The following is a T cell receptor beta chain sequence with its context. This sample stems from a study of blood T cell repertoires in COVID-19. Background on the study: PBMCs, B-cell-depleted T cells, or T cells provided the cDNA or gDNA that made up the material.

Authors' processing steps: Estimation of nucleated cell counts was performed using reference gene primer amplification. Measured with immunoSEQ multiplex PCR; TCRdb has only the in-frame clones, and not every one. V, J and clone size reflect that table, while D and trimming were determined from the DNA. The sample lists fewer than 250,000 clones; 86% were seen once. The CDR3 consists of 15 residues. Germline values: CDR1 LNHNV, CDR2 YYDKDF (reference sequence). Trimming pared 5 bases from V and 8 bases from J, leaving 19 bases between. This TCR derives from a woman at least 80 years old with COVID-19, enrolled during active disease. This chain uses TRBV15 with TRBJ1-5; D gene unclear. The sample consisted of peripheral blood. The CDR3: CATSPQWAGSEPQHF. The CDR3, as DNA: TGTGCCACCAGCCCCCAATGGGCCGGGAGCGAGCCCCAGCATTTT.